Described below is a single T cell receptor (beta chain) sequence and its context. Its antigen is unknown. Per the germline V gene, CDR1 is SEHNR and CDR2 is FQNEAQ (reference sequence). This CDR3 has 12 amino acids. J was trimmed by 3 bases and V by 11 bases; bases with no gene match: 6. This PCR relied on a set of 60 Vbeta primers and 13 Jbeta primers. The data were produced by immunoSEQ multiplex PCR, yet TCRdb's version contains in-frame clones alone and is incomplete. The sample shows around 160,000 clones, around 75% of them seen only once. The record originates from a study of cytomegalovirus exposure and HLA in healthy donors. Study-level points and caveats: In a later analysis, TCR beta V- and J-gene trimming was associated with a missense DCLRE1C variant. A later analysis showed HLA-associated TCR beta chains outstripping equally common others in clonal expansion. The classifier reportedly diagnosed cytomegalovirus status with high specificity and sensitivity. CMV serostatus alone was available as immune exposure information.

Sequenced input: PBMCs. This clonotype originated in a male donor in good health and CMV-seronegative. The chain carries TRBV7-9 and TRBJ2-7, with 8 bases matching TRBD1. The CDR3 bases are TGTGCCGGCGGGACAGGCCGCTACGAGCAGTACTTC. It specifies CAGGTGRYEQYF.